These 30 T cell receptor beta chains were all obtained from the same sample, sequenced in a study of cytomegalovirus exposure and HLA in healthy donors. The primer mix had 60 Vbeta and 13 Jbeta primers. Produced via immunoSEQ multiplex PCR; TCRdb's table is partial and in-frame only. In the table there are 90,000 to 150,000 clones, about 8.6% of which are singletons. The sequencing input was PBMCs. Receptors originate from a woman aged 40 to 50 in good health and CMV-seropositive.

CDR3 sequence (DNA): TGTGCCAGCTCACCAGAGGGGGACGAGCAGTACTTC. Protein sequence: CASSPEGDEQYF. The rearrangement joins TRBV18 to TRBJ2-7; tentative D call: TRBD1 (6 bases). The germline CDR1 and CDR2 sequences are KGHSH and LQKENI. The CDR3 contains 12 residues. Trimming removed 2 bases from V and 5 bases from J, with 7 bases in between.

The V and J genes are TRBV18 and TRBJ2-1, with a tentative D call TRBD2 (5 bases). Trimming left V 2 bases short and J 7 bases short, with 15 bases between. The germline CDR1 and CDR2 sequences are KGHSH and LQKENI. The CDR3 is made up of 15 amino acids. The DNA of the CDR3 is TGTGCCAGCTCACCATTGGACTCCCCTCGGAATGAGCAGTTCTTC. This translates into CASSPLDSPRNEQFF.

The chain employs TRBV18 and TRBJ1-2, with a tentative D call TRBD1 (6 bases). Trimming took off 1 base at V and 5 bases at J, with 17 bases between the two ends. The CDR3 is 16 amino acids. The V gene's germline CDR1 is KGHSH and CDR2 LQKENI. CDR3 DNA: TGTGCCAGCTCACCACGAGACAGGCCGTTTGAGTATGGCTACACCTTC. Protein sequence: CASSPRDRPFEYGYTF.

This clone has more than one count but fewer than ten. This sequence joins TRBV4-2 and TRBJ2-3; a possible D gene is TRBD2 (6 bases). CDR3 length: 16 amino acids. The germline gives CDR1 LGHNA, CDR2 YNFKEQ. V shed 0 bases and J shed 2 bases, with 12 bases lying between them. CDR3 in amino acids: CASSQEGRGYTDTQYF. CDR3 coding DNA: TGTGCCAGCAGCCAAGAAGGGCGGGGTTACACAGATACGCAGTATTTT.

The chain carries TRBV7-6 and TRBJ2-5; 7 nucleotides align to TRBD1. This CDR3 is built from 14 residues. V lost 5 bases and J lost 2; bases outside the gene matches: 5. Germline CDR1 and CDR2: SGHVS and FNYEAQ. CDR3 nucleotides: TGTGCCAGCAGCGACCCGGGACAGCAAGAGACCCAGTACTTC. Its translation: CASSDPGQQETQYF. The variable domain in full, with the rest retrieved from reference TRBV7-6 and TRBJ2-5, is GAGVSQSPRYKVTKRGQDVALRCDPISGHVSLYWYRQALGQGPEFLTYFNYEAQQDKSGLPNDRFSAERPEGSISTLTIQRTEQRDSAMYRCASSDPGQQETQYFGPGTRLLVL.

The chain is built from TRBV2 and TRBJ2-1; 13 bases align to TRBD2. V was clipped by 5 bases and J by 5 bases; unmatched bases: 6. The CDR3 is 16 residues long. Germline values: CDR1 SNHLY, CDR2 FYNNEI. CDR3 bases: TGTGCCAGCAGTCTGTGGACTAGCGGGGGCAACAATGAGCAGTTCTTC. Its translation is CASSLWTSGGNNEQFF.

The chain uses TRBV11-2 and TRBJ1-2, with TRBD1 identical over 9 bases. Germline assignment: CDR1 SGHAT and CDR2 FQNNGV. The CDR3 sequence is 17 residues long. Trimming at V came to 2 bases and at J to 6 bases, leaving 13 bases not matched to a gene. CDR3 sequence reads: CASSLWGRDRVNNGYTF. Written as DNA, the CDR3 is TGTGCCAGCAGCTTATGGGGCCGGGACAGGGTTAATAATGGCTACACCTTC.

The table lists this clone with a few counts. J is TRBJ2-3 and V is TRBV7-6; maybe TRBD1 (6 bases). Germline V gene data show CDR1 as SGHVS and CDR2 as FNYEAQ. Trimming stripped 1 base from V and 11 bases from J, with 10 bases between. The CDR3 has 12 residues. Here the CDR3 reads CASSLELGQQYF. The CDR3 DNA reads as TGTGCCAGCAGCTTAGAACTGGGACAGCAGTATTTT. Full variable domain (remainder filled in from reference TRBV7-6 and TRBJ2-3): GAGVSQSPRYKVTKRGQDVALRCDPISGHVSLYWYRQALGQGPEFLTYFNYEAQQDKSGLPNDRFSAERPEGSISTLTIQRTEQRDSAMYRCASSLELGQQYFGPGTRLTVL.

This clone was observed a few times. The V and J genes are TRBV30 and TRBJ2-7; the match to TRBD2 covers 7 bases. Germline CDR1 and CDR2: GTSNPN and SVGIG (reference sequence). The junction had 4 bases not matched to a gene; V was cut back by 0 bases and J by 2 bases. CDR3 length equals 14 residues. This CDR3 reads CAWSVGGVAYEQYF. CDR3 in DNA: TGTGCCTGGAGTGTGGGGGGGGTCGCCTACGAGCAGTACTTC.

A few counts support this clone. V is TRBV6-1 and J is TRBJ1-1, with D perhaps TRBD1 (5 bases). Per germline, CDR1 MNHNS and CDR2 SASEGT. Trimming took 7 bases from V and 1 from J, leaving 16 bases between them. This CDR3 has 15 amino acids. The CDR3 nucleotides read TGTGCCAGCACCCCCCCCGGGGGGAAGAACACTGAAGCTTTCTTT. This gives the protein CASTPPGGKNTEAFF.

This clone was found a few times. The CDR3 DNA reads as TGCGCCAGCAGCTTTGTAGGGGGCCGCGGCTCTACTGAAGCTTTCTTT. It encodes CASSFVGGRGSTEAFF. This chain uses TRBV5-1 with TRBJ1-1; 7 bases align to TRBD1. The CDR3 runs to 16 residues. Germline-derived CDR1 and CDR2 are SGHRS and YFSETQ. J gave up 5 bases and V 2 bases, and 12 bases lay outside the gene matches.

This clone was counted only a few times. V is TRBV4-1 and J is TRBJ2-3; 12 bases agree with TRBD2. J lost 4 bases, V lost 0 bases, and 5 bases had no gene match. The CDR3 has 17 amino acids. Germline V gene sequence: CDR1 MGHRA, CDR2 YSYEKL. The CDR3 reads CASSQDLAGGLADTQYF. The CDR3 bases are TGCGCCAGCAGCCAAGATCTAGCGGGGGGGTTAGCAGATACGCAGTATTTT.

In this sample, this clone turned up a few times. The chain uses TRBV7-2 and TRBJ2-5; TRBD1 aligns across 10 bases. The germline V gene has CDR1 SGHTA and CDR2 FQGNSA. With 5 bases clipped from V and 2 bases from J, the junction kept 5 bases outside the gene matches. This CDR3 is built from 15 residues. CDR3 nucleotide sequence: TGTGCCAGCAGCACAAGGACAGGGGGTCAAGAGACCCAGTACTTC. Encoded protein: CASSTRTGGQETQYF.

The genes are TRBV6-4 and TRBJ2-1; 10 bases map to TRBD2. Looked up from germline, CDR1 is MRHNA and CDR2 is SNTAGT. Losses at the gene ends were 10 bases for V and 3 bases for J; bases not matched to a gene: 9. This CDR3 contains 15 residues. The CDR3 DNA reads TGTGCCACGAGACGCCTAGCGGGGGACTACAATGAGCAGTTCTTC. Protein product: CATRRLAGDYNEQFF.

The chain links TRBV7-9 to TRBJ2-3; TRBD2 is a possible D gene (5 bases). Between the trimmed V and J ends, which lost 3 bases and 0 bases, there was a span of 10 bases. CDR3 length equals 15 residues. The germline gives CDR1 SEHNR, CDR2 FQNEAQ (reference sequence). This chain's CDR3 is CASSFSEGSTDTQYF. CDR3 in DNA: TGTGCCAGCAGCTTTTCAGAGGGTAGCACAGATACGCAGTATTTT.

The table lists this clone with a few counts. This chain joins TRBV10-1 and TRBJ1-4; TRBD1 is a possible D gene (6 bases). Trimming stripped 2 bases from V and 5 bases from J, with 6 bases between. Germline V gene data show CDR1 as WNHNN and CDR2 as SYGVQD (reference sequence). The CDR3 extends over 13 amino acids. The CDR3 DNA is TGCGCCAGCAGTGAGGACAGGAATGAAAAACTGTTTTTT. Its protein is CASSEDRNEKLFF.

The chain couples TRBV28 to TRBJ2-7; 12 positions agree with TRBD1. With 6 bases clipped from V and 5 bases from J, the junction kept 8 bases outside the gene matches. CDR1 MDHEN and CDR2 SYDVKM come from the germline V gene. CDR3 length: 15 amino acids. CDR3 loop: CASRLPGTGGHEQYF. The CDR3 nucleotides read TGTGCCAGCAGACTTCCCGGGACAGGGGGCCACGAGCAGTACTTC.

This CDR3 is CASKITGVGTEAFF. Written as DNA, the CDR3 is TGTGCCAGCAAAATAACAGGGGTGGGCACTGAAGCTTTCTTT. This chain uses TRBV6-5 with TRBJ1-1; 7 bases are a match to TRBD1. Trimming cost V 7 bases and J 4 bases; bases outside gene matches: 9. The V gene's germline CDR1 is MNHEY and CDR2 SVGAGI. The CDR3 is made up of 14 amino acids.

This chain links TRBV9 with TRBJ1-1, with D tentatively TRBD1 (5 bases). The CDR3 is 14 residues long. CDR1 and CDR2 (germline): SGDLS, YYNGEE. The V end lost 4 bases, the J end lost 3 bases, and 13 bases lay between the germline ends. CDR3 sequence reads: CASSPQGPDTEAFF. The CDR3 nucleotides read TGTGCCAGCAGCCCTCAGGGCCCTGACACTGAAGCTTTCTTT.

The chain combines TRBV14 with TRBJ1-2; a possible D gene is TRBD1 (5 bases). Trimming cost V 1 base and J 3 bases, with 9 bases left between them. The CDR3 runs 14 residues. CDR1 is SGHDN and CDR2 is FVKESK in the germline V gene. CDR3 nucleotide sequence: TGTGCCAGCAGCCAAGTGGGGGGATACTATGGCTACACCTTC. This codes for CASSQVGGYYGYTF.

The chain links TRBV11-2 to TRBJ2-7, with D possibly being TRBD1 (6 bases). The CDR3 has 14 residues. The germline V gene encodes CDR1 SGHAT and CDR2 FQNNGV. The V gene lost 1 base and the J gene lost 4 bases, with 11 bases spanning the gap. CDR3 sequence: CASSLGGGRYEQYF. CDR3 DNA: TGTGCCAGCAGCTTAGGAGGGGGTAGGTACGAGCAGTACTTC.

The rearrangement links TRBV7-3 to TRBJ1-1, with 11 bases that match TRBD1. V trimming: 4 bases; J trimming: 7 bases; junction bases outside the gene matches: 14. The CDR3 loop spans 17 amino acids. The germline V gene encodes CDR1 SGHTA and CDR2 FQGTGA. CDR3 DNA sequence: TGTGCCAGCAGCTCCGGACAGGGGGCTTCCCCTAACGATGAAGCTTTCTTT. Amino acids: CASSSGQGASPNDEAFF.

In its sample, this clone was seen a few times. The chain recombines TRBV9 with TRBJ1-2; D not certain. CDR1 SGDLS and CDR2 YYNGEE come from the germline V gene. This CDR3 region has 14 residues. V lost 4 bases to trimming and J lost 7 bases, with 17 bases between them. The DNA of the CDR3 is TGTGCCAGCAGCATTACTTCAGGTACCTTTGGCTACACCTTC. It encodes CASSITSGTFGYTF.

In its sample, this clone was seen a few times. The chain recombines TRBV5-1 with TRBJ2-5; 7 bases map to TRBD1. V trimming: 4 bases; J trimming: 0 bases; junction bases outside the gene matches: 9. The CDR3 has 16 amino acids. CDR1 and CDR2 from the germline V gene are SGHRS and YFSETQ. For the CDR3, the DNA is TGCGCCAGCAGCCGGGTGGACAGGACGTACCAAGAGACCCAGTACTTC. It codes for CASSRVDRTYQETQYF.

The CDR3 spells CASSSRQGFNEQFF. DNA for the CDR3: TGTGCCAGCAGTTCCCGACAGGGGTTCAATGAGCAGTTCTTC. This rearrangement joins TRBV28 to TRBJ2-1; 8 bases align to TRBD1. This CDR3 spans 14 amino acids. From germline, CDR1 is MDHEN and CDR2 SYDVKM. V trimming: 4 bases; J trimming: 6 bases; junction bases outside the gene matches: 5.

The table lists this clone with a few counts. The J gene is TRBJ2-7, the V gene TRBV7-3; 7 nucleotides line up with TRBD2. Trimming at V came to 1 base and at J to 1 base, leaving 1 base not matched to a gene. Germline V gene sequence: CDR1 SGHTA, CDR2 FQGTGA. There are 14 residues in the CDR3. CDR3 DNA: TGTGCCAGCAGCTTAATGGGAGGGTCCTACGAGCAGTACTTC. Protein: CASSLMGGSYEQYF.

This clone was counted ten times or more. The chain has TRBV27 and TRBJ2-1; 15 bases match TRBD2. J was trimmed by 5 bases and V by 2 bases; bases with no gene match: 4. The CDR3 extends over 17 amino acids. Germline V CDR1 and CDR2: MNHEY, SMNVEV (reference sequence). In DNA form, the CDR3 reads TGTGCCAGCAGTTTAGGGACTAGCGGGGGGAGAAACAATGAGCAGTTCTTC. This codes for CASSLGTSGGRNNEQFF.

A few counts support this clone. The CDR3 here is CASSWAGGTGELFF. The CDR3 coding sequence is TGCGCCAGCAGCTGGGCAGGGGGCACCGGGGAGCTGTTTTTT. The genes are TRBV5-1 and TRBJ2-2; the match to TRBD1 covers 7 bases. J was trimmed by 4 bases and V by 3 bases; bases with no gene match: 3. The CDR3 sequence is 14 residues long. Germline V CDR1 and CDR2: SGHRS, YFSETQ.

This clone was counted between two and nine times. The J gene is TRBJ1-6, the V gene TRBV5-1; 7 positions match TRBD1. Germline values: CDR1 SGHRS, CDR2 YFSETQ. The length of the CDR3 is 15 residues. Trimming cost V 0 bases and J 4 bases; bases outside gene matches: 1. CDR3 sequence reads: CASSLDRGYNSPLHF. The CDR3 DNA reads TGCGCCAGCAGCTTGGACAGGGGATATAATTCACCCCTCCACTTT.

V gene TRBV5-1 combines with J gene TRBJ1-1; D possibly corresponds to TRBD1 (6 bases). From germline, CDR1 is SGHRS and CDR2 YFSETQ. The germline V and J ends were trimmed by 5 bases and 4 bases, with 15 bases remaining between them. This CDR3 has 14 residues. CDR3 in DNA: TGCGCCAGCAGACTTTCAGGGGAAGGCACTGAAGCTTTCTTT. This gives the protein CASRLSGEGTEAFF.